This T cell receptor (beta chain) stems from a study of blood T cell repertoires in COVID-19. Study context: Some COVID-19 samples were acute and others convalescent; all came from the United States, Italy and Spain. Nucleic acid was either cDNA or gDNA, and it came from T cells, B-cell-depleted T cells, or PBMCs.

Only in-frame clones appear in the TCRdb table, and some are missing; sequencing was by immunoSEQ multiplex PCR. The sample records about 200,000 clones, 65% to 90% being singletons. This TCR was recovered from a man of 80 years or more with acute or convalescent COVID-19. Sample: peripheral blood.

The CDR3 here is CASSFGQGSDTQYF. DNA of the CDR3: TGCGCCAGCAGCTTCGGACAGGGCTCAGATACGCAGTATTTT. The chain combines TRBV5-1 with TRBJ2-3; 8 positions agree with TRBD1. This CDR3 is built from 14 residues. In germline, CDR1 is SGHRS, CDR2 YFSETQ. With 2 bases clipped from V and 4 bases from J, the junction kept 3 bases outside the gene matches.